This T cell receptor beta chain was recovered during a study of blood T cell repertoires in COVID-19 (dated by TCRdb to about 2020). About the study as a whole: The collaborator samples originated in the United States, Italy and Spain and spanned the acute and convalescent phases of COVID-19. The repertoires were released in a freely available public database meant as a resource for research on the immune response to SARS-CoV-2. The samples were drawn from two sources: the first 160 participants of the ongoing ImmuneRACE study, and 1,254 subjects contributed by 6 global collaborators. The dataset comprised deeply sampled blood TCRbeta repertoires from subjects exposed to, actively infected with, or recovered from COVID-19. The prospective study material was composed of cDNA or gDNA derived from T cells, B-cell-depleted T cells, or PBMCs. Nearly every sample came with metadata listing a de-identified subject ID, COVID-19 status, age in years and sex. Where available, HLA class I and class II types were obtained from metadata supplied by the sample provider rather than from assay-based typing.

TCRbeta CDR3 regions were amplified from genomic DNA by means of the immunoSEQ Assay, a bias-controlled multiplex PCR. In the original analysis: The number of nucleated cells in each sample was estimated by amplification of reference gene primers within the assay. To quantify the absolute abundance of each unique TCRbeta CDR3 rearrangement, sequence reads were collapsed and filtered. For each sample, productive Simpson clonality was calculated as the square root of Simpson's diversity index across productive rearrangements. The immuneACCESS repertoire file appears here via TCRdb, limited to in-frame rearrangements. These files lack a portion of the clones; in checked studies, under half of the deficit traces to unresolved V genes, and the cause of the others is not known. V and J calls and clone size are copied from that table; D and trimming were computed from the DNA. This sample gives tens of thousands of clones in total; roughly nine tenths of them show up just once. Approximately 5.1% of the sample belongs to the ten largest clones.

The germline V gene (reference sequence) sets CDR1 to LNHDA and CDR2 to SQIVND. The CDR3 starts with the cysteine, ends with the phenylalanine, and has 15 residues. Kept here is only the CDR3 DNA, which spans 45 bases and is read in frame from base 1. V ends up 2 bases short and J 5 bases short, with an unmatched junction base count of 7. Whole blood was collected in K2EDTA tubes by collaborating institutions according to the institutions' own protocols. Collaborator samples were shipped for TCRbeta analysis as frozen whole blood, isolated PBMCs, or DNA extracted from either sample type. What the authors observed across the whole study: The quantity of clinical and demographic metadata differed by source and by participant and was supplied without curation.

This clone occurred a few times. Its antigen has not been determined. Per-nucleotide qualities are absent, and no much larger clonotype sits a single base away. This TCR was sampled from a man of 80 years or more in a cohort sampled during active COVID-19. The sample was peripheral blood. The V gene is TRBV19 and the J gene is TRBJ2-5, and 8 junctional nucleotides match TRBD1. The CDR3 region: CASSIQGAGVETQYF. The DNA sequence is given as TGTGCCAGTAGTATACAGGGGGCTGGGGTGGAGACCCAGTACTTC.